This is a list of T cell receptor beta chains from one sample in a study of shared clonotypes between healthy human individuals. Sequencing was performed with immunoSEQ multiplex PCR; in TCRdb, only in-frame clones are kept and a portion is missing. The sample includes some 800,000 clones, around 93% seen only once; the top ten take less than 25%. Sequenced material: naive CD8+ T cells sorted from blood. These TCRs come from a man between 25 and 39 years old in good health. The CDR3 runs from the conserved cysteine through the conserved F or W. A D gene is named only where the DNA matches it firmly. Where a row states a size, it is once, few, many or the class of an expanded clone; other rows omit it.

TRBV21-1	-	-	TRBJ2-3	CASKSPRGVADTCTDTQYF	TGTGCCAGCAAAAGCCCGCGCGGGGTAGCGGACACCTGCACAGATACGCAGTATTTT
TRBV27	TRBD2	-	TRBJ2-1	CASRIGGANSYNEQFF	TGTGCCAGCAGAATCGGGGGGGCCAACTCCTACAATGAGCAGTTCTTC
TRBV5-1	TRBD1	-	TRBJ2-3	CASSSPGQGTDTQYF	TGCGCCAGCAGCTCTCCGGGACAGGGCACAGATACGCAGTATTTT
TRBV11-3	TRBD2	-	TRBJ2-1	CASSPWTSGNRNEQFF	TGTGCCAGCAGCCCCTGGACTAGCGGGAATCGGAATGAGCAGTTCTTC
TRBV2	TRBD2	-	TRBJ2-1	CASSEAQTRAVSGGRLSEQFF	TGTGCCAGCAGTGAAGCTCAAACCCGGGCCGTTAGTGGCGGGAGATTAAGTGAGCAGTTCTTC
TRBV5-1	-	once	TRBJ2-1	CASSPRGTGTTTEQFF	TGCGCCAGCAGCCCGCGTGGTACCGGGACGACTACTGAGCAGTTCTTC
TRBV27	-	-	TRBJ1-4	CASSPIEKINEKLFF	TGTGCCAGCAGCCCCATCGAGAAGATTAATGAAAAACTGTTTTTT
TRBV5-6	-	-	TRBJ2-7	CASSLGWPTSREGPEQYF	TGTGCCAGCAGCTTGGGATGGCCGACGAGCCGCGAGGGTCCCGAGCAGTACTTC
TRBV7-9	TRBD1	-	TRBJ1-2	CASSFWTGENPNYGYTF	TGTGCCAGCAGCTTTTGGACAGGGGAAAATCCTAACTATGGCTACACCTTC
TRBV27	TRBD2	-	TRBJ2-1	CASSLSSGGYNEQFF	TGTGCCAGCAGTTTGAGTAGCGGGGGTTACAATGAGCAGTTCTTC
TRBV4-1	TRBD2	-	TRBJ2-3	CASSQVIREGADTQYF	TGCGCCAGCAGCCAAGTAATCAGGGAGGGCGCAGATACGCAGTATTTT
TRBV6-5	TRBD2	-	TRBJ2-1	CASSYQRGPYNEQFF	TGTGCCAGCAGTTACCAGCGGGGCCCGTACAATGAGCAGTTCTTC
TRBV7-2	-	-	TRBJ2-1	CASQQGVGEQFF	TGTGCCAGCCAACAAGGGGTTGGTGAGCAGTTCTTC
TRBV4-1	TRBD1	-	TRBJ1-4	CASSQAGRGTEKLFF	TGCGCCAGCAGCCAAGCGGGCAGGGGGACTGAAAAACTGTTTTTT
TRBV10-3	TRBD1	-	TRBJ2-7	CAISETGQVMYEQYF	TGTGCCATCAGCGAGACGGGACAGGTCATGTACGAGCAGTACTTC
TRBV10-3	-	-	TRBJ2-7	CAISLAAEGYEQYF	TGTGCCATCAGTTTAGCGGCCGAAGGATACGAGCAGTACTTC
TRBV28	-	-	TRBJ2-5	CASSSGHGEETQYF	TGTGCCAGCAGTTCGGGGCACGGAGAAGAGACCCAGTACTTC
TRBV13	-	-	TRBJ1-1	CASSWLGSNTEAFF	TGTGCCAGCAGCTGGCTAGGTAGTAACACTGAAGCTTTCTTT
TRBV7-9	-	-	TRBJ2-7	CASTPGSPGPTYEQYF	TGTGCCAGCACCCCGGGGTCTCCGGGCCCCACCTACGAGCAGTACTTC
TRBV5-4	TRBD2	-	TRBJ2-7	CASSLLGDYPYEQYF	TGTGCCAGCAGCCTCCTAGGGGACTATCCCTACGAGCAGTACTTC
TRBV30	-	-	TRBJ1-5	CAWSVGRGSQPQHF	TGTGCCTGGAGTGTAGGCAGGGGTTCGCAGCCCCAGCATTTT
TRBV5-5	-	-	TRBJ2-7	CASTGTSQSYEQYF	TGTGCCAGCACCGGGACTTCCCAATCCTACGAGCAGTACTTC
TRBV28	-	-	TRBJ2-6	CASSSYGEFSGANVLTF	TGTGCCAGCAGTTCCTATGGGGAGTTCTCTGGGGCCAACGTCCTGACTTTC
TRBV19	-	few	TRBJ1-2	CATAQGVTGYTF	TGTGCCACTGCACAGGGCGTTACTGGCTACACCTTC
TRBV4-3	-	once	TRBJ2-7	CASSQGWGPYEQYF	TGCGCCAGCAGCCAAGGGTGGGGACCCTACGAGCAGTACTTC
TRBV7-2	-	-	TRBJ2-7	CASSQDVTLLYEQYF	TGTGCCAGCAGCCAGGATGTAACACTCCTATACGAGCAGTACTTC
TRBV6-1	-	once	TRBJ1-1	CASSDRGGSEAFF	TGTGCCAGCAGTGACAGGGGAGGATCTGAAGCTTTCTTT
TRBV29-1	-	-	TRBJ2-1	CSVEEAFGGGPNNEQFF	TGCAGCGTTGAAGAGGCATTTGGGGGGGGCCCTAACAATGAGCAGTTCTTC
TRBV4-3	TRBD1	-	TRBJ2-2	CASSQVLGQGATGELFF	TGCGCCAGCAGCCAAGTCTTAGGACAGGGGGCCACCGGGGAGCTGTTTTTT
TRBV5-5	-	few	TRBJ2-7	CASSSGTAPVQYF	TGTGCCAGCAGTTCGGGGACGGCCCCTGTGCAGTACTTC
TRBV7-9	TRBD1	-	TRBJ2-3	CASSLRTGATDTQYF	TGTGCCAGCAGCTTAAGGACAGGGGCCACAGATACGCAGTATTTT
TRBV9	-	-	TRBJ1-1	CASSPLSGRLNTEAFF	TGTGCCAGCAGCCCCCTAAGTGGGCGGCTGAACACTGAAGCTTTCTTT
TRBV4-1	TRBD2	-	TRBJ2-7	CASSQDSGGSYEQYF	TGCGCCAGCAGCCAAGATTCGGGGGGATCCTACGAGCAGTACTTC
TRBV12-5	-	once	TRBJ2-1	CASGPPPEQFF	TGTGCTAGTGGCCCCCCCCCTGAGCAGTTCTTC
TRBV27	-	-	TRBJ1-1	CASSSPTAPNTEAFF	TGTGCCAGCAGTTCCCCGACCGCTCCGAACACTGAAGCTTTCTTT
TRBV4-1	-	-	TRBJ2-1	CASSQPSSSVSYNEQFF	TGCGCCAGCAGCCAACCATCCTCTAGCGTATCCTACAATGAGCAGTTCTTC
TRBV10-1	-	-	TRBJ2-5	CASSDTEYTYF	TGCGCCAGCAGTGATACGGAATACACTTACTTC